The rows below give T cell receptor beta chains drawn from one sample of a study of PD-1 blockade in mismatch repair-deficient tumors. Profiling relied on immunoSEQ multiplex PCR, and the TCRdb table lists in-frame clones only, not all of them. Of 60,000 to 65,000 clones in the sample, approximately 90% were seen once. The input for sequencing was peripheral blood, taken 52 weeks after starting pembrolizumab. The receptors were sampled from an adult with mismatch repair-deficient cancer. Both conserved end residues are part of each CDR3. Fields, in order: clone size, V gene, J gene, D gene, CDR3 DNA, CDR3 protein. A D gene is named only where the DNA matches it firmly. Clone size, where shown, is once, few, many, or a class for clones that have expanded.

abundance: -; v_gene: TRBV7-2; j_gene: TRBJ1-2; d_gene: -; CDR3nt: TGTGCCAGCAGCTTTCGACGAGACTATGGCTACACCTTC; CDR3aa: CASSFRRDYGYTF
abundance: once; v_gene: TRBV11-2; j_gene: TRBJ2-3; d_gene: -; CDR3nt: TGTGCCAGCAGCTTAGTCGGGGGAGTTCTAGATACGCAGTATTTT; CDR3aa: CASSLVGGVLDTQYF
abundance: -; v_gene: TRBV7-9; j_gene: TRBJ2-3; d_gene: -; CDR3nt: TGTGCCAGCAGCTTTTTAACAAAGAGCACAGATACGCAGTATTTT; CDR3aa: CASSFLTKSTDTQYF
abundance: -; v_gene: TRBV6-5; j_gene: TRBJ2-3; d_gene: -; CDR3nt: TGTGCCAGCAGTCTACGGGGCACAGATACGCAGTATTTT; CDR3aa: CASSLRGTDTQYF
abundance: -; v_gene: TRBV28; j_gene: TRBJ2-2; d_gene: -; CDR3nt: TGTGCCAGCAGGAGAGGGACTTGGGACACCGGGGAGCTGTTTTTT; CDR3aa: CASRRGTWDTGELFF
abundance: -; v_gene: TRBV12-5; j_gene: TRBJ2-7; d_gene: -; CDR3nt: TGTGCTAGTGGTTTCGGTTACCCTAGCGAGCAGTACTTC; CDR3aa: CASGFGYPSEQYF
abundance: -; v_gene: TRBV12-5; j_gene: TRBJ1-2; d_gene: -; CDR3nt: TGTGCTAGTGGTTTGGTACTTAGGATGGGTACGGACTATGGCTACACCTTC; CDR3aa: CASGLVLRMGTDYGYTF
abundance: -; v_gene: TRBV11-2; j_gene: TRBJ1-1; d_gene: TRBD1; CDR3nt: TGTGCCAGCAGCTTAGCGTCAGGGGGCACTGAAGCTTTCTTT; CDR3aa: CASSLASGGTEAFF
abundance: -; v_gene: TRBV5-4; j_gene: TRBJ2-1; d_gene: TRBD2; CDR3nt: TGTGCCAGCAGCATCGGACTAGTCTCCTACAATGAGCAGTTCTTC; CDR3aa: CASSIGLVSYNEQFF
abundance: -; v_gene: TRBV6-6; j_gene: TRBJ2-5; d_gene: -; CDR3nt: TGTGCCAGCCACCTGCCAGGGGAACAAGAGACCCAGTACTTC; CDR3aa: CASHLPGEQETQYF
abundance: once; v_gene: TRBV7-8; j_gene: TRBJ2-7; d_gene: TRBD2; CDR3nt: TGTGCCAGCAGCACGGAAAGACTAGCGCCGACCTACGAGCAGTACTTC; CDR3aa: CASSTERLAPTYEQYF
abundance: -; v_gene: TRBV4-3; j_gene: TRBJ2-7; d_gene: -; CDR3nt: TGCGCCAGCAGCCAATCCCAACTCTCCTACGAGCAGTACTTC; CDR3aa: CASSQSQLSYEQYF
abundance: -; v_gene: TRBV23-1; j_gene: TRBJ2-4; d_gene: -; CDR3nt: TGCGCCAGCAGACACAGGGTTTTGAGAAACATTCAGTACTTC; CDR3aa: CASRHRVLRNIQYF
abundance: -; v_gene: TRBV7-2; j_gene: TRBJ1-2; d_gene: -; CDR3nt: TGTGCCAGCAGCTTCAATCGTAGGATCTATGGCTACACCTTC; CDR3aa: CASSFNRRIYGYTF
abundance: -; v_gene: TRBV27; j_gene: TRBJ1-1; d_gene: TRBD1; CDR3nt: TGTGCCAGCAGCCACAGGGGAAACACTGAAGCTTTCTTT; CDR3aa: CASSHRGNTEAFF
abundance: -; v_gene: TRBV6-1; j_gene: TRBJ2-4; d_gene: -; CDR3nt: TGTGCCAGCGGGCCCCGGGCCTCCAAGGACATTCAGTACTTC; CDR3aa: CASGPRASKDIQYF
abundance: -; v_gene: TRBV6-1; j_gene: TRBJ2-7; d_gene: -; CDR3nt: TGTGCCAGCAGTGAACGAGTCGGTTCCTACGAGCAGTACTTC; CDR3aa: CASSERVGSYEQYF
abundance: -; v_gene: TRBV11-2; j_gene: TRBJ2-1; d_gene: -; CDR3nt: TGTGCCAGCAGCTTAGATGTGAGGGGGGCCAATGAGCAGTTCTTC; CDR3aa: CASSLDVRGANEQFF
abundance: -; v_gene: TRBV7-9; j_gene: TRBJ1-5; d_gene: TRBD1; CDR3nt: TGTGCCAGCAGCAGGACAGGGGAAAATCAGCCCCAGCATTTT; CDR3aa: CASSRTGENQPQHF
abundance: -; v_gene: TRBV4-3; j_gene: TRBJ1-1; d_gene: -; CDR3nt: TGCGCCAGCAGCCAAGGAAGCCGAGCTTTCTTT; CDR3aa: CASSQGSRAFF
abundance: -; v_gene: TRBV18; j_gene: TRBJ1-1; d_gene: TRBD1; CDR3nt: TGTGCCAGCTCACCACCGGACCGGACAGGGGAGCCGAACACTGAAGCTTTCTTT; CDR3aa: CASSPPDRTGEPNTEAFF
abundance: -; v_gene: TRBV14; j_gene: TRBJ1-1; d_gene: -; CDR3nt: TGTGCCAGCAGCCAAAACGACAGGCTGAACACTGAAGCTTTCTTT; CDR3aa: CASSQNDRLNTEAFF
abundance: -; v_gene: TRBV28; j_gene: TRBJ1-5; d_gene: -; CDR3nt: TGTGCCAGCACCACCAGGACCGGATGGGGCAATCAGCCCCAGCATTTT; CDR3aa: CASTTRTGWGNQPQHF
abundance: once; v_gene: TRBV11-3; j_gene: TRBJ1-2; d_gene: TRBD1; CDR3nt: TGTGCCAGCAGCCCGGGGACAGCCATTAACTATGGCTACACCTTC; CDR3aa: CASSPGTAINYGYTF
abundance: -; v_gene: TRBV30; j_gene: TRBJ2-1; d_gene: -; CDR3nt: TGTGCCTGGAGAGATGGGCGCGGGGCCTCCTACAATGAGCAGTTCTTC; CDR3aa: CAWRDGRGASYNEQFF
abundance: -; v_gene: TRBV5-1; j_gene: TRBJ1-1; d_gene: -; CDR3nt: TGCGCCAGCAGCCTCTCACGGAACACTGAAGCTTTCTTT; CDR3aa: CASSLSRNTEAFF
abundance: -; v_gene: TRBV11-3; j_gene: TRBJ2-5; d_gene: TRBD2; CDR3nt: TGTGCCAGCAGCCGGGCTAGCGGCCAAGAGACCCAGTACTTC; CDR3aa: CASSRASGQETQYF
abundance: -; v_gene: TRBV11-2; j_gene: TRBJ2-7; d_gene: TRBD1; CDR3nt: TGTGCCAGCACTGATGGAACAGGGGGCCGAAACTACGAGCAGTACTTC; CDR3aa: CASTDGTGGRNYEQYF
abundance: -; v_gene: TRBV9; j_gene: TRBJ2-5; d_gene: TRBD1; CDR3nt: TGTGCCAGCAGCGAGCTCCGGGACAGGGTCCAAGAGACCCAGTACTTC; CDR3aa: CASSELRDRVQETQYF
abundance: once; v_gene: TRBV19; j_gene: TRBJ1-2; d_gene: TRBD1; CDR3nt: TGTGCCAGTAGTATGGGACAGGGTAACTATGGCTACACCTTC; CDR3aa: CASSMGQGNYGYTF
abundance: -; v_gene: TRBV20-1; j_gene: TRBJ2-7; d_gene: -; CDR3nt: TGCAGTGCTAGAGAGACCTACGAGCAGTACTTC; CDR3aa: CSARETYEQYF
abundance: once; v_gene: TRBV5-1; j_gene: TRBJ2-3; d_gene: TRBD2; CDR3nt: TGCGCCAGCAGCTCCGATGGACTAGCGTTAAGCACAGATACGCAGTATTTT; CDR3aa: CASSSDGLALSTDTQYF
abundance: -; v_gene: TRBV7-2; j_gene: TRBJ1-5; d_gene: -; CDR3nt: TGTGCCAGCAGCTTTAGAGACGGCCCCAATCAGCCCCAGCATTTT; CDR3aa: CASSFRDGPNQPQHF
abundance: -; v_gene: TRBV5-4; j_gene: TRBJ1-2; d_gene: -; CDR3nt: TGTGCCAGCAGCTTGGCGGGGACTTATGGCTACACCTTC; CDR3aa: CASSLAGTYGYTF
abundance: -; v_gene: TRBV19; j_gene: TRBJ2-3; d_gene: TRBD2; CDR3nt: TGTGCCAGTAGTCCATCATTTTTCGGACTAGCGGGAGAAGGGGTAGGCACAGATACGCAGTATTTT; CDR3aa: CASSPSFFGLAGEGVGTDTQYF
abundance: -; v_gene: TRBV6-6; j_gene: TRBJ1-1; d_gene: -; CDR3nt: TGTGCCAGCAGTTACCGGGGATATACTGAAGCTTTCTTT; CDR3aa: CASSYRGYTEAFF
abundance: -; v_gene: TRBV12-5; j_gene: TRBJ2-1; d_gene: TRBD2; CDR3nt: TGTGCTAGTGGTCCCCTCGAGACGGGAGGGTTCGGTGAGCAGTTCTTC; CDR3aa: CASGPLETGGFGEQFF
abundance: -; v_gene: TRBV27; j_gene: TRBJ1-4; d_gene: -; CDR3nt: TGTGCCAGCGGATCCGGGACAACTAATGAAAAACTGTTTTTT; CDR3aa: CASGSGTTNEKLFF
abundance: -; v_gene: TRBV6-1; j_gene: TRBJ1-2; d_gene: -; CDR3nt: TGTGCCAGCAGACCGGATTATGGCTACACCTTC; CDR3aa: CASRPDYGYTF
abundance: -; v_gene: TRBV11-3; j_gene: TRBJ2-1; d_gene: -; CDR3nt: TGTGCCAGCACCACGGGCTCCTACAATGAGCAGTTCTTC; CDR3aa: CASTTGSYNEQFF
abundance: few; v_gene: TRBV6-6; j_gene: TRBJ2-7; d_gene: TRBD1; CDR3nt: TGTGCCAGCAGAATGGGACAGGGGGAGATGGAGCAGTACTTC; CDR3aa: CASRMGQGEMEQYF
abundance: -; v_gene: TRBV7-9; j_gene: TRBJ2-1; d_gene: TRBD2; CDR3nt: TGTGCCAGCAGCCAGGGACTACACTCCTACAATGAGCAGTTCTTC; CDR3aa: CASSQGLHSYNEQFF
abundance: once; v_gene: TRBV4-1; j_gene: TRBJ2-7; d_gene: -; CDR3nt: TGCGCCAGCAGCCAAGATTCGTTATCGGTCTACGAGCAGTACTTC; CDR3aa: CASSQDSLSVYEQYF
abundance: -; v_gene: TRBV27; j_gene: TRBJ1-4; d_gene: -; CDR3nt: TGTGCCAGCAGTTCACCTGGTCCCCCGGGCGAAAAACTGTTTTTT; CDR3aa: CASSSPGPPGEKLFF
abundance: -; v_gene: TRBV27; j_gene: TRBJ2-1; d_gene: TRBD2; CDR3nt: TGTGCCAGCAGTTTCGGCGCGGGAGGTTACAATGAGCAGTTCTTC; CDR3aa: CASSFGAGGYNEQFF
abundance: -; v_gene: TRBV27; j_gene: TRBJ2-7; d_gene: TRBD2; CDR3nt: TGTGCCAGCAGGATCGCCGGGACTAGCTCCTACGAGCAGTACTTC; CDR3aa: CASRIAGTSSYEQYF
abundance: -; v_gene: TRBV10-1; j_gene: TRBJ2-5; d_gene: -; CDR3nt: TGCGCCAGCAGTTATGGACAGCAAGAGACCCAGTACTTC; CDR3aa: CASSYGQQETQYF
abundance: -; v_gene: TRBV11-3; j_gene: TRBJ2-7; d_gene: -; CDR3nt: TGTGCCAGCAGTTTTAGCGGTTCTATATACGAGCAGTACTTC; CDR3aa: CASSFSGSIYEQYF
abundance: -; v_gene: TRBV4-1; j_gene: TRBJ2-7; d_gene: -; CDR3nt: TGCGCCAGCAGCCAGACAGAGGATGTAACAGGAGCCTACGAGCAGTACTTC; CDR3aa: CASSQTEDVTGAYEQYF
abundance: -; v_gene: TRBV18; j_gene: TRBJ2-7; d_gene: TRBD1; CDR3nt: TGTGCCAGCTCACCAGAGACAGGGGGCGGCGAGCAGTACTTC; CDR3aa: CASSPETGGGEQYF